One sample yielded the 18 T cell receptor beta chains listed below, sequenced in a study of T cells in tumors after PD-1 blockade. Profiled with immunoSEQ multiplex PCR; TCRdb holds only in-frame clones, not every one. The sample has about 47,000 clones, 79% seen once. The starting material was PBMCs, obtained before anti-PD-1 treatment. The source is a human donor with basal cell carcinoma.

This clone was observed a single time. The chain recombines TRBV13 with TRBJ1-4, with D tentatively TRBD1 (5 bases). This CDR3 region has 15 residues. Germline assignment: CDR1 PRHDT and CDR2 FYEKMQ (reference sequence). Trimming removed 3 bases at V and 8 bases at J, with 16 bases between. For the CDR3, the DNA is TGTGCCAGCAGCTTGGGTCGGGGGGTCTCCGAAAAACTGTTTTTT. This translates into CASSLGRGVSEKLFF.

This clone was counted a few times. The V and J genes are TRBV5-1 and TRBJ1-2; possibly TRBD1 for D (5 bases). Germline assignment: CDR1 SGHRS and CDR2 YFSETQ. V was pared by 2 bases and J by 4 bases, with 15 bases between. CDR3 length: 15 residues. CDR3 DNA: TGCGCCAGCAGCTTTACAGGACCTCTCCGCTATGGCTACACCTTC. Protein: CASSFTGPLRYGYTF.

The chain is built from TRBV13 and TRBJ1-5, with D possibly TRBD1 on 6 matching bases. Germline CDR1 is PRHDT and CDR2 is FYEKMQ (reference sequence). V dropped 0 bases and J dropped 0 bases, with 9 bases sitting between them. This CDR3 has 16 residues. CDR3 sequence reads: CASSLGEGDSNQPQHF. CDR3 in DNA: TGTGCCAGCAGCTTAGGGGAGGGGGATAGCAATCAGCCCCAGCATTTT. Together with reference TRBV13 and TRBJ1-5, the CDR3 gives the full variable domain: AAGVIQSPRHLIKEKRETATLKCYPIPRHDTVYWYQQGPGQDPQFLISFYEKMQSDKGSIPDRFSAQQFSDYHSELNMSSLELGDSALYFCASSLGEGDSNQPQHFGDGTRLSIL.

The chain carries TRBV28 and TRBJ2-5; maybe TRBD1 (5 bases). Germline loops: CDR1 MDHEN, CDR2 SYDVKM. CDR3 length: 12 residues. The V gene lost 5 bases and the J gene lost 2 bases, with 6 bases spanning the gap. The CDR3 coding sequence is TGTGCCAGCAGTCCAGGGCAAGAGACCCAGTACTTC. As protein: CASSPGQETQYF.

This clone was observed a few times. The chain couples TRBV29-1 to TRBJ1-5; a possible D gene is TRBD1 (5 bases). CDR3 length equals 11 residues. Per germline, CDR1 SQVTM and CDR2 ANQGSEA. The ends were cut back, 6 bases at V and 7 bases at J, with 10 bases in the middle. In DNA form, the CDR3 reads TGCAGCGTCGGGGGGAGCCAGCCCCAGCATTTT. It encodes CSVGGSQPQHF.

CDR3 DNA sequence: TGTGCCAGCATAGCGACAACCTACGAGCAGTACTTC. Translated: CASIATTYEQYF. V and J are TRBV6-5 and TRBJ2-7; weak D call: TRBD2 (5 bases). This CDR3 contains 12 residues. The germline V and J ends were trimmed by 7 bases and 2 bases, with 9 bases remaining between them. CDR1 MNHEY and CDR2 SVGAGI come from the germline V gene.

The chain carries TRBV30 and TRBJ1-4, with a weak D call TRBD1 (6 bases). Germline V gene data show CDR1 as GTSNPN and CDR2 as SVGIG (reference sequence). Trimming took off 8 bases at V and 5 bases at J, with 15 bases between the two ends. This CDR3 is 13 amino acids long. As DNA, the CDR3 is TGTGCCATAGACAGGAGGCCCAATGAAAAACTGTTTTTT. Translation gives CAIDRRPNEKLFF.

The CDR3 DNA is TGTGCCAGTAGACTAGTGGGCCCCTACAATGAGCAGTTCTTC. Its protein is CASRLVGPYNEQFF. V gene TRBV19 combines with J gene TRBJ2-1; D might be TRBD2 (5 bases). The V gene's germline CDR1 is LNHDA and CDR2 SQIVND (reference sequence). The ends were cut back, 6 bases at V and 2 bases at J, with 11 bases in the middle. The CDR3 spans 14 residues.

The J gene is TRBJ2-3, the V gene TRBV5-1, with unresolved D. The CDR3 has 12 residues. The V end lost 0 bases, the J end lost 6 bases, and 5 bases lay between the germline ends. Germline V gene data show CDR1 as SGHRS and CDR2 as YFSETQ. In DNA, the CDR3 is TGCGCCAGCAGCTTGGTCCGGGATACGCAGTATTTT. It is translated as CASSLVRDTQYF.

This sequence joins TRBV24-1 and TRBJ2-1; D is undetermined. Germline V lookup: CDR1 KGHDR, CDR2 SFDVKD. Trimming took 4 bases from V and 4 from J, leaving 16 bases between them. The CDR3 loop spans 16 amino acids. The CDR3 sequence: CATSDTDNHLYNEQFF. The CDR3 DNA sequence: TGTGCCACCAGTGACACTGACAACCACCTTTACAATGAGCAGTTCTTC.

This chain links TRBV3-1 (or the pseudogene TRBV3-2) with TRBJ2-3; 9 nucleotides match TRBD1. The CDR3 sequence is 17 residues long. The J segment lost 6 bases and the V segment lost 4 bases, leaving 14 bases of the junction unmatched. Germline V gene data show CDR1 as LGHDT and CDR2 as YNNKEL (reference sequence). The CDR3 nucleotides read TGTGCCAGCAGCCGTGGGGGGACAGGGAGCCTTCGGGATACGCAGTATTTT. The encoded protein is CASSRGGTGSLRDTQYF.

CDR3 DNA: TGCAGCGTCGCTAGCGGGAGGTTCTACGAGCAGTACTTC. Its translation: CSVASGRFYEQYF. J is TRBJ2-7 and V is TRBV29-1; TRBD2 aligns across 11 bases. Germline V gives CDR1 SQVTM, CDR2 ANQGSEA. Losses at the gene ends were 6 bases for V and 3 bases for J; bases not matched to a gene: 4. CDR3 size: 13 residues.

The V gene is TRBV4-1, the J gene TRBJ1-2, with unresolved D. The CDR3 runs to 16 residues. Germline CDR1 reads MGHRA; CDR2 reads YSYEKL. Trimming shortened V by 0 bases and J by 1 base, and 12 bases separated the two germline ends. The DNA for the CDR3 is TGCGCCAGCAGCCAAGATGGCGGGCCTCTTAACTATGGCTACACCTTC. Its translation is CASSQDGGPLNYGYTF.

The rearrangement joins TRBV5-4 to TRBJ2-2; D might be TRBD1 (6 bases). Germline V CDR1 and CDR2: SGHNT, YYREEE (reference sequence). The length of the CDR3 is 16 residues. V dropped 3 bases and J dropped 4 bases, with 16 bases sitting between them. The CDR3 region has the DNA TGTGCCAGCAGCTCACCACGGGACACTGTCACCGGGGAGCTGTTTTTT. It translates to CASSSPRDTVTGELFF.

The chain's CDR3 is CAWSVQGLGMYGYTF. DNA of the CDR3: TGTGCCTGGAGTGTACAGGGTCTCGGAATGTATGGCTACACCTTC. This sequence joins TRBV30 and TRBJ1-2; tentatively, D is TRBD1 (6 bases). CDR1 and CDR2 (germline): GTSNPN, SVGIG (reference sequence). The V end was cut by 0 bases, the J end by 5 bases, with 16 bases between. The CDR3 contains 15 residues.

This clone was detected many times. The chain recombines TRBV7-3 with TRBJ2-3, with D possibly matching TRBD2 (5 bases). CDR1 and CDR2 from the germline V gene are SGHTA and FQGTGA. V was clipped by 4 bases and J by 3 bases, with 17 bases between them. This CDR3 comprises 16 residues. The CDR3 coding sequence is TGTGCCAGCAGCTCCGGACTTGGGCCGTGGACAGATACGCAGTATTTT. Translated: CASSSGLGPWTDTQYF.

V is TRBV5-6 and J is TRBJ2-1; 7 bases line up with TRBD2. This CDR3 is built from 15 residues. Germline V gene data show CDR1 as SGHDT and CDR2 as YYEEEE. Trimming removed 4 bases from V and 0 bases from J; junction bases left unmatched: 4. The DNA of the CDR3 is TGTGCCAGCAGCGCGGGGGTTAGCTCCTACAATGAGCAGTTCTTC. Its translation: CASSAGVSSYNEQFF.

The V gene is TRBV27, the J gene TRBJ2-7, with no clear D. The CDR3 contains 13 residues. The germline V and J ends were trimmed by 2 bases and 4 bases, with 9 bases remaining between them. Per the germline V gene, CDR1 is MNHEY and CDR2 is SMNVEV (reference sequence). The CDR3 DNA is TGTGCCAGCAGTTTAGGGCAGCTTTACGAGCAGTACTTC. Protein product: CASSLGQLYEQYF.